This T cell receptor beta chain was captured by sequencing in a study of beta chain features in type 1 diabetes. Broader study findings: Type 1 diabetes patients had moderately but significantly shorter TCRB CDR3s in all four CD4+ subsets.

Purity exceeded 98% in all sorted populations. Expressed TCRB transcripts got sequenced, as all isolated RNA was reverse transcribed. Profiling relied on immunoSEQ multiplex PCR, and the TCRdb table lists in-frame clones only, not all of them. The sample has about 700,000 clones; roughly 13% are singletons. This clone turned up a few times. Its antigen remains unidentified. CDR1 and CDR2 (germline): MNHEY, SMNVEV (reference sequence). The CDR3 is 15 amino acids. V lost 6 bases to trimming and J lost 0 bases; unmatched junction nucleotides: 7. The clonotype comes from a man aged 18-30 years with type 1 diabetes. The sample taken for sequencing was naive CD4+ T cells from blood. The chain joins TRBV27 to TRBJ2-7; 8 nucleotides align to TRBD2. CDR3 coding DNA: TGTGCCAGCAGGCAAGCGGGGGCGAGCTCCTACGAGCAGTACTTC. Translation: CASRQAGASSYEQYF.